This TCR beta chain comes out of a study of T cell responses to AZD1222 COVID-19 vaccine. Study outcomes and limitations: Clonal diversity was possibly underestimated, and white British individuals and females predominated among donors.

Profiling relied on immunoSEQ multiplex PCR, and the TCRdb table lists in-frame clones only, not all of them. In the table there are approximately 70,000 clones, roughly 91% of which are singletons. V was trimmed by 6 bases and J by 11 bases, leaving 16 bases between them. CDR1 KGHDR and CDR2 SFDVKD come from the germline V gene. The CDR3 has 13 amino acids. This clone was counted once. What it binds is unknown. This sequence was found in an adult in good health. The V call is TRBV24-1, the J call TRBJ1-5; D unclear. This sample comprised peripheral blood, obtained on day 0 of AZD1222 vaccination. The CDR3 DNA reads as TGTGCCACCAGTATGGCAGGCCCGGCGGCCCAGCATTTT. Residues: CATSMAGPAAQHF.